A selection of T cell receptor beta chains follows, all from one sample in a study of Graves' ophthalmopathy and Graves' hyperthyroidism. TCRdb redid the calling of the multiplex PCR reads with MiXCR, one entry per CDR3 protein. The table lists hundreds of thousands of distinct CDR3 sequences, roughly two fifths of them singletons. The sample was peripheral blood. These receptors came from an adult man with Graves' ophthalmopathy. Both conserved end residues are part of each CDR3. D genes are given only for firm matches. Clone size is stated in some rows and not others, as once, few, many or a class when expanded.

clone_size,j_call,v_call,d_call,cdr3_aa,cdr3_nt
NA,TRBJ2-7,TRBV6-1,NA,CASRSGLVYEQYF,TGTGCCAGCAGGTCGGGGCTCGTCTACGAGCAGTACTTC
few,TRBJ1-1,TRBV20-1,NA,CSAIPQPGSRYTEAFF,TGCAGTGCTATACCCCAACCAGGGTCCCGGTACACTGAAGCTTTCTTT
NA,TRBJ1-3,TRBV11-2,TRBD1,CASSAGQGAVGNTIYF,TGTGCCAGCAGCGCAGGACAGGGGGCGGTCGGAAACACCATATATTTT
many,TRBJ2-7,TRBV7-9,NA,CASSLVGDYEQYF,TGTGCCAGCAGCTTAGTGGGGGACTACGAGCAGTACTTC
many,TRBJ1-2,TRBV5-1,NA,CASSSTGSPNYGYTF,TGCGCCAGCAGCTCAACAGGGTCTCCTAACTATGGCTACACCTTC
NA,TRBJ1-4,TRBV4-1,NA,CASSQTDRNNEKLFF,TGCGCCAGCAGCCAAACTGACAGAAATAATGAAAAACTGTTTTTT
NA,TRBJ1-2,TRBV10-3,NA,CASSRGQFYANYGYTF,TGTGCCAGCAGTCGCGGACAGTTCTACGCTAACTATGGCTACACCTTC
NA,TRBJ2-7,TRBV10-3,NA,CAISGPNYEQYF,TGTGCCATCAGTGGGCCCAACTACGAGCAGTACTTC
NA,TRBJ1-2,TRBV10-3,NA,CASTRTGRDSGYTF,TGTGCCAGCACCCGAACGGGCAGGGACTCTGGCTACACCTTC
NA,TRBJ1-1,TRBV27,NA,CASSYADRNTEAFF,TGTGCCAGCAGTTATGCTGACCGGAACACTGAAGCTTTCTTT
many,TRBJ2-2,TRBV24-1,NA,CATSGSLGAPDTGELFF,TGTGCCACCAGTGGTTCGTTGGGGGCCCCTGACACCGGGGAGCTGTTTTTT
NA,TRBJ2-1,TRBV19,TRBD1,CASSPTLDRANEQFF,TGTGCCAGTAGTCCCACCCTCGACAGGGCCAATGAGCAGTTCTTC
NA,TRBJ2-2,TRBV5-4,NA,CASSLDRVGGELFF,TGTGCCAGCAGCTTGGACAGGGTGGGCGGGGAGCTGTTTTTT
many,TRBJ1-5,TRBV10-3,NA,CAIASGEGGVNINQPQHF,TGTGCCATCGCTTCGGGGGAAGGAGGGGTGAATATCAATCAGCCCCAGCATTTT
NA,TRBJ2-6,TRBV7-9,NA,CASSWDSVF,TGTGCCAGCAGCTGGGACTCCGTTTTC
NA,TRBJ2-2,TRBV20-1,NA,CSARDGGDTGELFF,TGCAGTGCTAGAGACGGGGGCGATACCGGGGAGCTGTTTTTT
few,TRBJ1-3,TRBV11-3,NA,CASSLTFVEVPGNTIYF,TGTGCCAGCAGCTTGACCTTCGTGGAGGTCCCTGGAAACACCATATATTTT
few,TRBJ2-3,TRBV29-1,NA,CSVGIQGGDTQYF,TGCAGCGTTGGTATACAGGGCGGGGATACGCAGTATTTT
NA,TRBJ2-6,TRBV19,NA,CASSMPQF,TGTGCCAGTAGTATGCCCCAGTTC
few,TRBJ1-2,TRBV19,NA,CASSRPGWGASNYGYTF,TGTGCCAGTAGCCGCCCCGGGTGGGGGGCCTCTAACTATGGCTACACCTTC
NA,TRBJ1-5,TRBV7-3,NA,CASSPARVNQPQHF,TGTGCCAGCAGCCCCGCACGGGTAAATCAGCCCCAGCATTTT
NA,TRBJ2-7,TRBV11-3,NA,CASSSPESSYEQYF,TGTGCCAGCAGTAGCCCAGAGAGCTCCTACGAGCAGTACTTC
many,TRBJ1-1,TRBV7-9,NA,CASSLASRGEAFF,TGTGCCAGCAGCTTAGCCTCACGGGGTGAAGCTTTCTTT
many,TRBJ1-2,TRBV20-1,NA,CSATYYTGSGGYTF,TGCAGTGCTACATACTATACAGGGTCGGGAGGCTACACCTTC
many,TRBJ1-4,TRBV9,TRBD1,CASSVGRTGPDEKLFF,TGTGCCAGCAGCGTAGGCAGGACAGGACCGGATGAAAAACTGTTTTTT
many,TRBJ2-2,TRBV19,TRBD2,CASSWLAGTGELFF,TGTGCCAGTAGTTGGCTAGCGGGTACCGGGGAGCTGTTTTTT
NA,TRBJ1-4,TRBV10-3,TRBD1,CAISEGQGNEKLFF,TGTGCCATCAGTGAAGGACAGGGTAATGAAAAACTGTTTTTT
NA,TRBJ2-6,TRBV27,NA,CASSPRWGKAF,TGTGCCAGCAGTCCTCGGTGGGGTAAAGCTTTC
many,TRBJ2-7,TRBV9,NA,CASSLEGREQYF,TGTGCCAGCAGCCTAGAGGGGAGGGAGCAGTACTTC
NA,TRBJ2-1,TRBV9,NA,CASSGPEGRDEQFF,TGTGCCAGCAGCGGTCCGGAGGGAAGGGATGAGCAGTTCTTC
many,TRBJ2-5,TRBV19,NA,CASSPGAGGQETQYF,TGTGCCAGTAGTCCAGGGGCAGGTGGTCAAGAGACCCAGTACTTC
NA,TRBJ2-7,TRBV5-4,TRBD1,CASSLDTGTGREAYEQYF,TGTGCCAGCAGCTTGGATACCGGGACAGGGAGAGAAGCCTACGAGCAGTACTTC
many,TRBJ2-5,TRBV7-9,NA,CASSEAGVTAGFRYF,TGTGCCAGCAGCGAAGCCGGAGTGACCGCTGGGTTCCGGTACTTC
many,TRBJ2-5,TRBV7-2,NA,CASSLRGAYQETQYF,TGTGCCAGCAGCTTAAGGGGGGCGTACCAAGAGACCCAGTACTTC
NA,TRBJ2-7,TRBV25-1,TRBD2,CASSGTSGKTWEQYF,TGTGCCAGCAGCGGGACTAGCGGGAAAACGTGGGAGCAGTACTTC
NA,TRBJ1-2,TRBV10-3,TRBD1,CAISGGGARGYTF,TGTGCCATCAGTGGAGGGGGCGCCAGGGGCTACACCTTC
many,TRBJ2-5,TRBV6-1,TRBD2,CASMFTSGGETQYF,TGTGCCAGCATGTTCACTAGCGGGGGAGAGACCCAGTACTTC
NA,TRBJ1-3,TRBV7-9,NA,CASSLTDTSGNTIYF,TGTGCCAGCAGCTTGACAGACACCTCTGGAAACACCATATATTTT
many,TRBJ2-2,TRBV7-9,NA,CASSLGVNTGELFF,TGTGCCAGCAGCTTAGGGGTGAACACCGGGGAGCTGTTTTTT
once,TRBJ2-7,TRBV9,TRBD1,CASSPTDRAHEQYF,TGTGCCAGCTCACCTACGGACAGGGCCCACGAGCAGTACTTC
NA,TRBJ1-6,TRBV10-2,NA,CASSLATQSSNSPLHF,TGTGCCAGCAGCCTCGCTACACAATCATCGAATTCACCCCTCCACTTT
many,TRBJ1-6,TRBV12-3/TRBV12-4,TRBD1,CASSLRTGDSPLHF,TGTGCCAGCAGTTTGAGGACAGGGGATTCACCCCTCCACTTT
many,TRBJ2-7,TRBV12-3/TRBV12-4,NA,CASSSSLGVGNEQYF,TGTGCCAGCAGCTCCTCTCTGGGGGTGGGAAACGAGCAGTACTTC
once,TRBJ2-7,TRBV20-1,TRBD1,CSAQDRGLHEQYF,TGCAGTGCCCAGGACAGGGGGCTCCACGAGCAGTACTTC
many,TRBJ1-2,TRBV24-1,NA,CATSRDNYGYTF,TGTGCCACCAGCCGGGACAACTATGGCTACACCTTC
many,TRBJ2-2,TRBV2,TRBD2,CAGTGLPSGGGELFF,TGTGCCGGAACGGGACTTCCCTCGGGAGGGGGGGAGCTGTTTTTT
many,TRBJ2-7,TRBV10-3,NA,CASSGGGYEQYF,TGTGCCAGCAGTGGGGGCGGGTACGAGCAGTACTTC
many,TRBJ1-3,TRBV2,TRBD1,CASTRDRFSGNTIYF,TGTGCCAGCACTAGGGACAGATTCTCTGGAAACACCATATATTTT
few,TRBJ1-2,TRBV12-3/TRBV12-4,NA,CASSRGQTPYRYTF,TGTGCCAGCAGCAGGGGACAAACACCCTATCGCTACACCTTC
many,TRBJ1-1,TRBV7-9,NA,CASSSGQLEAFF,TGTGCCAGCAGCTCGGGACAACTTGAAGCTTTCTTT
NA,TRBJ2-1,TRBV24-1,NA,CATSDFANNEQFF,TGTGCCACCAGTGATTTTGCGAACAATGAGCAGTTCTTC
NA,TRBJ2-7,TRBV9,TRBD2,CASSVRTSGNEQYF,TGTGCCAGCAGCGTGAGGACTAGCGGGAACGAGCAGTACTTC
NA,TRBJ2-2,TRBV15,NA,CATSSSGTCVEGELFF,TGCGCCACCAGCAGCTCCGGGACATGCGTAGAAGGGGAGCTGTTTTTT
many,TRBJ2-7,TRBV10-3,TRBD2,CAISESRTSEQYF,TGTGCCATCAGTGAGTCTAGGACTAGCGAGCAGTACTTC
few,TRBJ2-6,TRBV5-4,TRBD1,CASSRTGGNVLTF,TGTGCCAGCAGCAGGACAGGGGGCAACGTCCTGACTTTC
NA,TRBJ2-1,TRBV24-1,TRBD2,CATSEREDPYNEQFF,TGTGCCACCAGTGAACGGGAGGATCCCTACAATGAGCAGTTCTTC
NA,TRBJ1-1,TRBV29-1,TRBD1,CSADRGPNTEAFF,TGCAGCGCGGACAGGGGGCCGAACACTGAAGCTTTCTTT
NA,TRBJ2-2,TRBV10-3,NA,CATRRSSNTGELFF,TGTGCCACCCGTCGAAGTTCGAACACCGGGGAGCTGTTTTTT
once,TRBJ1-5,TRBV24-1,NA,CATSDRQHF,TGTGCCACCAGTGACCGACAGCATTTT